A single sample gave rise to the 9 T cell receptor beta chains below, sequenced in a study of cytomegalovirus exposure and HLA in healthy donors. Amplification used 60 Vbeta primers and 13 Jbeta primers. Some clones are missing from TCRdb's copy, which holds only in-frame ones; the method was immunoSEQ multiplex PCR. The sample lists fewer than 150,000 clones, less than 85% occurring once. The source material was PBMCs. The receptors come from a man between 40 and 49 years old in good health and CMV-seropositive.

The CDR3 loop is CASSTDRAAYNEQFF. CDR3 DNA: TGTGCCAGCAGCACGGACAGGGCCGCCTACAATGAGCAGTTCTTC. This chain uses TRBV5-8 with TRBJ2-1, with 8 bases lining up with TRBD1. Germline V gene sequence: CDR1 SGHTS, CDR2 YDEGEE. This CDR3 region has 15 residues. The V segment lost 4 bases and the J segment 2 bases; nucleotides outside the gene matches: 5.

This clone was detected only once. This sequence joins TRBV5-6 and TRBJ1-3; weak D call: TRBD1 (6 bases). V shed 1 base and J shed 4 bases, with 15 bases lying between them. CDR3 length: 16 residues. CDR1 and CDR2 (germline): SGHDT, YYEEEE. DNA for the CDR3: TGTGCCAGCAGCTTGTCCGGGACACCTATAGGAAACACCATATATTTT. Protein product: CASSLSGTPIGNTIYF.

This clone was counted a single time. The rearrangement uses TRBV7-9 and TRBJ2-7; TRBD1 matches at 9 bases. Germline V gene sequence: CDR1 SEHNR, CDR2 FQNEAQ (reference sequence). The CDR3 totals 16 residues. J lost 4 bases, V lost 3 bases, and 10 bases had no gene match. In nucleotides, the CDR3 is TGTGCCAGCAGCTTTTACTTCGGGACAGGGAATTACGAGCAGTACTTC. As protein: CASSFYFGTGNYEQYF.

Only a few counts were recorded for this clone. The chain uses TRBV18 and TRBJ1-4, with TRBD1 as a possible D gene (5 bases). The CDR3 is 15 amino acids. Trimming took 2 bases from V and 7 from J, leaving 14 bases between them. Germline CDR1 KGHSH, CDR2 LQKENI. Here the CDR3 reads CASSPGRGLVEKLFF. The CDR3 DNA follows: TGTGCCAGCTCACCAGGGAGGGGATTAGTTGAAAAACTGTTTTTT. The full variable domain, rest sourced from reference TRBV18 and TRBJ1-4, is NAGVMQNPRHLVRRRGQEARLRCSPMKGHSHVYWYRQLPEEGLKFMVYLQKENIIDESGMPKERFSAEFPKEGPSILRIQQVVRGDSAAYFCASSPGRGLVEKLFFGSGTQLSVL.

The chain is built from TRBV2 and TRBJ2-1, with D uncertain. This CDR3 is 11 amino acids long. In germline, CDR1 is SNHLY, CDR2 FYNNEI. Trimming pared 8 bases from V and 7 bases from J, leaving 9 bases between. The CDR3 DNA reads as TGTGCCAGCCCCGGTATGAATGAGCAGTTCTTC. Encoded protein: CASPGMNEQFF.

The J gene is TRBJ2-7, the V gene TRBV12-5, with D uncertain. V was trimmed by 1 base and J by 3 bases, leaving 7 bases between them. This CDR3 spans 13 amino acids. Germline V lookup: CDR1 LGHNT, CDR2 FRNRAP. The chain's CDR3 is CASGLEPSYEQYF. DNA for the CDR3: TGTGCTAGTGGTTTGGAACCCAGCTACGAGCAGTACTTC.

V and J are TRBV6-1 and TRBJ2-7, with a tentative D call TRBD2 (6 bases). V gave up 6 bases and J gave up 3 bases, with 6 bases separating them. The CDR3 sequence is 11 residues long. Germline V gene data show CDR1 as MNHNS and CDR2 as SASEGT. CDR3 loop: CASRGGYEQYF. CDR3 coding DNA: TGTGCCAGCAGGGGGGGCTACGAGCAGTACTTC.

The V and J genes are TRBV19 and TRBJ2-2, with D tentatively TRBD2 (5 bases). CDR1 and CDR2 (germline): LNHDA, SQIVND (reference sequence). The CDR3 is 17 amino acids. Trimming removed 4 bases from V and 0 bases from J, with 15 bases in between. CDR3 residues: CASSKNAGGSNTGELFF. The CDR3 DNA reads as TGTGCCAGTAGTAAAAACGCCGGAGGTTCGAACACCGGGGAGCTGTTTTTT.

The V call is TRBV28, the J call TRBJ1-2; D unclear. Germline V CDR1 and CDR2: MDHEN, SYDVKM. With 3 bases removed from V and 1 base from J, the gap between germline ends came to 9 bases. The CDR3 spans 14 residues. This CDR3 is CASSFRGGNYGYTF. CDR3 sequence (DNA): TGTGCCAGCAGTTTCCGAGGTGGTAACTATGGCTACACCTTC.